The present entry profiles one TCR beta chain with its context. This clonotype has just one count. Its antigen is currently not known. A read error may produce the germline difference seen at one junction end. These data originate in a study of blood T cells in healthy people across ages (dated by TCRdb to 2014 to 2015). Some background on the complete study: In model experiments, roughly one uniquely barcoded TCR beta cDNA molecule per two T cells was captured by template switching. The study measured age-related changes in TCR beta repertoire diversity using deep sequencing normalized with unique cDNA molecular identifiers. The donors were split into four age groups: young (average approximately 16 years), middle-aged (39), aged (over 55) and long-lived (over 80). To avoid experimental bias, donors of different ages were randomly spread across the sequencing lanes. The study analyzed two additional independent replicas of 1 million unique cDNA reads from the same blood draw for two donors, one aged 18 to 29 and one aged 80 or older. The paper as a whole reports these results and caveats: Observed TCR beta diversity per million T cells fell roughly linearly with age, and a significant reduction was already apparent by age roughly 40. Compared with the aged group, more naive CD4+ T cells, fewer expanded clones and increased TCR diversity were shown by the long-lived group, suggesting age selection. Since profiling was done on bulk unsorted PBMCs, naive and antigen-experienced compartments could not be conclusively compared. There was a strong correlation between observed TCR beta diversity and the percentage of naive T cells measured by flow cytometry. Estimates of total diversity based on one million sequenced T cells were considered lower bounds and underestimates. The CMV infection status of donors was not known, potentially confounding age-related changes in expanded clonotypes.

The donors were some 36 Caucasian individuals from Russia, aged roughly 6 to 100 years, who were systemically healthy. Each donor gave ten milliliters of peripheral blood, collected into EDTA-treated Vacutainer tubes. Ficoll-Paque density-gradient centrifugation was used to isolate PBMCs, with at least 7 million per sample. Total RNA was extracted from PBMCs with Trizol reagent, with at least 5.5 micrograms obtained per sample. Naive CD45RAhigh/CD27high T cell percentages were measured by flow cytometry on a PBMC aliquot from every donor. Library prep was done by 5' RACE. Sequencing took place on an Illumina HiSeq 2500. A second roughly 7 to 11 cycle PCR used a sample-barcoded 5' primer and a J-beta primer mix. A template-switch 5' adaptor carrying 12 random nucleotides introduced a unique molecular identifier onto each TCR beta cDNA molecule. Each sample yielded at least 2.5 million CDR3-containing paired-end reads. All of the RNA was converted into first-strand cDNA using the Mint cDNA synthesis kit, with a TRBC-specific oligonucleotide serving as the primer. After uracil-DNA glycosylase treatment, a first 18-cycle PCR used universal primers M1SS and BC2_uni_R on all cDNA. The published analysis was carried out like this. For normalization, 1 million high-quality reads were randomly selected from each sample, with every read carrying a distinct molecular identifier. Reads sharing molecular identifiers were discarded rather than binned into consensus sequences. CDR3 identification, clonotype clustering and error correction used MiTCR with a Q25 quality threshold and the strictest error-elimination algorithm. A nonparametric unseen species model using Euler transformation provided a lower-bound estimate of total TCR beta diversity. Using fastp at Q25 and MiXCR, TCRdb reprocessed the public reads and kept productive beta chains. CDR3 protein sequences are deduplicated, and each keeps its most common genes and DNA. These V and J calls derive from TCRdb rather than the authors' analysis. The sample data list some 1.4 million distinct CDR3 sequences, and around two fifths of these were observed just once. Jointly, the top ten make up 7.9% of the sample.

Sequenced material: blood. The receptor was isolated from a woman in her late teens or twenties in good health.

The CDR3 region has the sequence CAGSQDYEGRTTDTQYF. Here is the DNA: TGTGCCGGCAGCCAAGATTACGAGGGAAGAACCACAGATACGCAGTATTTT. The chain joins TRBV3-1 to TRBJ2-3; D gene: possibly TRBD2, on 5 matching bases. Inclusive of the bounding cysteine and phenylalanine, the CDR3 is 17 residues long. The sequence is cut down to CDR3 DNA, 51 bases in frame from base 1. CDR1 LGHDT and CDR2 YNNKEL were looked up in the germline V gene (reference sequence).